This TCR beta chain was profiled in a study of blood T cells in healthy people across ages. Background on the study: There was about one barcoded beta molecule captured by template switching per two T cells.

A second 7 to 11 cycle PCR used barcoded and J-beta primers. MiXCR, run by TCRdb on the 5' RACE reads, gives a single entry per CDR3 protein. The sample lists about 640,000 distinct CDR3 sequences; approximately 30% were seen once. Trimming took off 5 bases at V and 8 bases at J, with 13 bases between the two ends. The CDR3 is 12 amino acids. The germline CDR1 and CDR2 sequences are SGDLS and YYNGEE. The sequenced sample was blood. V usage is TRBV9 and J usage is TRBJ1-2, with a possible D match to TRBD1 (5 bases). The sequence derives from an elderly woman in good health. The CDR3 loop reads CASRTDSGGYTF. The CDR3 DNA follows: TGTGCCAGCAGGACAGATTCAGGGGGCTACACCTTC.